The entry below describes one T cell receptor beta chain. It lacks a known antigen. One base away there is no much larger clone; base qualities are not given. The CDR1 and CDR2 encoded by the germline V gene (reference sequence) are DFQATT and SNEGSKA. V is cut back by 6 bases and J by 5 bases, with 12 bases in the junction unmatched. From the cysteine up to the phenylalanine, the CDR3 has a length of 14 residues. This entry keeps only the CDR3 DNA: 42 bases, framed from base 1. The record originates from a study of human T cells and chemical hapten exposure (dated by TCRdb to about 2021). Regarding the complete study: Libraries were combined into a pool for sequencing, and differences in TCR yield between samples came mainly from small differences in library volumes within the pool. Each blood RNA sample was used to sequence both TCR alpha and TCR beta chains. Peripheral blood TCR repertoire changes were tracked in vivo in alopecia patients during primary and secondary sensitization to the hapten diphenylcyclopropenone (DPC). Study-wide findings and limitations: No change with DPC sensitization was found in the number of TCRs above 1 in 1000 frequency, and no evidence of global repertoire structure alterations was found. Repeated subsampling changed both the strength of the expansion versus patch-test correlation and the threshold at which that correlation became significant.

The time point label, as the study defines it: healthy volunteer bleed at 2 weeks. Total RNA was extracted from unfractionated whole blood that had been collected in Tempus Blood RNA tubes. As TCR sequencing controls, roughly five healthy volunteers were used, with blood taken at day 0, 2 weeks and 6 weeks. The library came from RACE. Sequenced using a NextSeq 500. During library preparation, unique molecular identifiers were attached to individual cDNA molecules so that TCRs could be counted in a quantitative, reproducible way. The authors processed their data as follows. A median of approximately 96,000 TCRs per sample was observed, with a range of 23,224 to 690,600. The Decombinator software suite was used to annotate the V, J and CDR3 of the TCR reads. For PS versus PT1 abundance plots, all samples were subsampled to the same number of TCRs (28,000). TCRs were defined as expanded if absent before sensitization and observed at least eight times at the 2-week time point. TCRdb reprocessing: public reads trimmed at Q25 with fastp, clones called with MiXCR, in-frame beta chains kept. Every CDR3 protein is listed once, alongside the most common genes and DNA of its rows. The V and J calls, along with clone size, are taken from TCRdb and not from the paper's own processing. This sample holds about 41,000 distinct CDR3 sequences; 4% to 4.5% were observed only once. The ten largest clones add up to 5.8% of the sample.

Sequenced sample: whole blood. Rearrangement joined TRBV20-1 to TRBJ2-5; the junction holds 7 bases that match TRBD2. The TCR comes from a human donor in good health. Some clones in this sample may be carry-over from other donors' samples. The CDR3 protein is CSALPAGRPETQYF. The base sequence is TGCAGTGCCCTTCCAGCGGGAAGGCCGGAGACCCAGTACTTC.